This T cell receptor beta chain stems from a study of blood T cells in healthy people across ages. This clonotype was found a few times. PCR was performed a second time for roughly 7 to 11 cycles using a sample-barcoded 5' primer and a J-beta primer mix. TCRdb passed the 5' RACE reads through MiXCR, listing each CDR3 protein once. The table records hundreds of thousands of distinct CDR3 sequences, approximately 59% of them present only once. This receptor was identified in a man between 60 and 75 years old in good health. Sequenced input: blood.

DNA of the CDR3: TGTGCCAGCAGTTTAGCCACAGATAGTGAGCAGTTCTTC. It translates to CASSLATDSEQFF. This sequence joins TRBV12-3 or TRBV12-4 and TRBJ2-1; D unclear. V was clipped by 0 bases and J by 9 bases, with 9 bases between them. The CDR3 consists of 13 residues.